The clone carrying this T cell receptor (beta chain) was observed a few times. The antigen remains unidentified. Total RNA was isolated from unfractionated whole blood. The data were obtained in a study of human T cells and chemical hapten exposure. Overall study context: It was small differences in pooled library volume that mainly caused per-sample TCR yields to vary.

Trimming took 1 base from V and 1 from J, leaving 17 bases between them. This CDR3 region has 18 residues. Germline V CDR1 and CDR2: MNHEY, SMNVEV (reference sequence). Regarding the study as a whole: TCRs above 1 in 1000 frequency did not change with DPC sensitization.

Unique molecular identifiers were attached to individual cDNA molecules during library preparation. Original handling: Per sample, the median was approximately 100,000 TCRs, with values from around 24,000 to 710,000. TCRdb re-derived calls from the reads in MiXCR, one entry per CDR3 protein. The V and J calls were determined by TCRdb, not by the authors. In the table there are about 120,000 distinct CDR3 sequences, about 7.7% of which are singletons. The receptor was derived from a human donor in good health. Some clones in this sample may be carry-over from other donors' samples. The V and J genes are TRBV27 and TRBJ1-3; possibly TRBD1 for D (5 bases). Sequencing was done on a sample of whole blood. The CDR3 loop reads CASSLYTPATDSGNTIYF. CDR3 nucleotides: TGTGCCAGCAGTTTATATACCCCCGCGACAGATTCTGGAAACACCATATATTTT.